Each of the 10 T cell receptor beta chains below was sequenced from the same sample in a study of tumor-infiltrating lymphocytes in localized non-small cell lung cancer. Assay: immunoSEQ multiplex PCR; the TCRdb copy retains only in-frame clones and omits some. The sample has tens of thousands of clones; roughly 88% are singletons. Input material: lung tumor tissue. Every receptor here comes from a human donor with non-small cell lung cancer.

This clone is medium-sized (0.01 to 0.1%) in the sample. The chain is built from TRBV5-5 and TRBJ1-6, with unresolved D. Germline CDR1 reads SGHKS; CDR2 reads YYEKEE (reference sequence). V shed 2 bases and J shed 9 bases, with 6 bases lying between them. This CDR3 is 12 amino acids long. CDR3 sequence reads: CASSFLSSPLHF. CDR3 nucleotides: TGTGCCAGCAGCTTCCTAAGTTCACCCCTCCACTTT.

By proportion, this clone is large. The chain carries TRBV30 and TRBJ1-2; TRBD1 might be the D (5 bases). CDR1 GTSNPN and CDR2 SVGIG come from the germline V gene (reference sequence). V lost 4 bases and J 6 bases, leaving 15 bases between the germline ends. The CDR3 runs to 13 residues. The CDR3 nucleotides are TGTGCCTGGACCGGGGACGGGTTACATGGCTACACCTTC. Amino acid sequence: CAWTGDGLHGYTF. Drawing the rest from reference TRBV30 and TRBJ1-2, the complete variable domain is SQTIHQWPATLVQPVGSPLSLECTVEGTSNPNLYWYRQAAGRGLQLLFYSVGIGQISSEVPQNLSASRPQDRQFILSSKKLLLSDSGFYLCAWTGDGLHGYTFGSGTRLTVV.

The V call is TRBV4-2, the J call TRBJ1-5, with unresolved D. V was shortened by 1 base and J by 2 bases, with 6 bases between the two germline ends. The CDR3 is made up of 14 amino acids. Per the germline V gene, CDR1 is LGHNA and CDR2 is YNFKEQ. DNA of the CDR3: TGTGCCAGCAGCCAAGGGGCTCGCAATCAGCCCCAGCATTTT. It codes for CASSQGARNQPQHF.

In this sample, this clone turned up once. The chain recombines TRBV5-5 with TRBJ1-4; 8 nucleotides line up with TRBD1. The CDR3 loop spans 17 amino acids. Germline assignment: CDR1 SGHKS and CDR2 YYEKEE (reference sequence). The V and J ends lost 0 bases and 3 bases, in that order; junction bases with no gene match: 7. CDR3 loop: CASSLAGRGPSNEKLFF. CDR3 DNA sequence: TGTGCCAGCAGCTTGGCTGGCAGGGGGCCTTCTAATGAAAAACTGTTTTTT.

This chain connects TRBV4-1 to TRBJ2-1; TRBD1 matches at 11 bases. This CDR3 is built from 15 residues. Trimming at V came to 4 bases and at J to 10 bases, leaving 9 bases not matched to a gene. The germline gives CDR1 MGHRA, CDR2 YSYEKL. CDR3 residues: CASSLTGTGGGEQFF. For the CDR3, the DNA is TGCGCCAGCAGCCTTACCGGGACAGGGGGAGGGGAGCAGTTCTTC.

J is TRBJ2-1 and V is TRBV6-1; the D call may be TRBD1 or TRBD2 (5 bases each). This CDR3 has 16 amino acids. V was pared by 3 bases and J by 0 bases, with 12 bases between. Germline CDR1 is MNHNS and CDR2 is SASEGT. CDR3 region: CASSDRDPSSYNEQFF. The CDR3 nucleotides are TGTGCCAGCAGTGACCGGGACCCGAGCTCCTACAATGAGCAGTTCTTC.

V is TRBV5-1 and J is TRBJ1-2; 9 bases fit TRBD1. CDR3 length: 16 amino acids. V shed 7 bases and J 3 bases; nucleotides not matched to a gene: 13. The germline V gene has CDR1 SGHRS and CDR2 YFSETQ. CDR3 DNA: TGCGCCAGCTCCTCATCCCCGAGGACAGGGGACTATGGCTACACCTTC. As protein: CASSSSPRTGDYGYTF. Variable domain in full (rest from reference TRBV5-1 and TRBJ1-2): KAGVTQTPRYLIKTRGQQVTLSCSPISGHRSVSWYQQTPGQGLQFLFEYFSETQRNKGNFPGRFSGRQFSNSRSEMNVSTLELGDSALYLCASSSSPRTGDYGYTFGSGTRLTVV.

This chain joins TRBV6-5 and TRBJ2-7; D call uncertain. The length of the CDR3 is 14 residues. Trimming removed 6 bases at V and 0 bases at J, with 12 bases between. Germline V lookup: CDR1 MNHEY, CDR2 SVGAGI. This CDR3 reads CASRSRPSSYEQYF. The CDR3 nucleotides are TGTGCCAGCAGGTCCCGGCCGAGCTCCTACGAGCAGTACTTC.

V gene TRBV20-1 combines with J gene TRBJ2-5; D unresolved. The V end was cut by 4 bases, the J end by 4 bases, with 7 bases between. The CDR3 has 11 residues. The germline gives CDR1 DFQATT, CDR2 SNEGSKA (reference sequence). CDR3 sequence reads: CSANLGETQYF. In nucleotides, the CDR3 is TGCAGTGCTAACTTGGGAGAGACCCAGTACTTC.

This sequence joins TRBV4-2 and TRBJ2-1, with 8 nucleotides matching TRBD2. The CDR3 contains 16 residues. Looked up from germline, CDR1 is LGHNA and CDR2 is YNFKEQ. J was trimmed by 6 bases and V by 0 bases; bases with no gene match: 7. The CDR3 sequence: CASSQDVGGAVNEQFF. CDR3 in DNA: TGTGCCAGCAGCCAAGATGTCGGGGGGGCCGTCAATGAGCAGTTCTTC.